This record concerns one T cell receptor (beta chain) sequence. Its antigen is not known. The CDR3 length is 15 residues. V lost 5 bases and J lost 2; bases outside the gene matches: 10. Germline CDR1 and CDR2: SGHDT and YYEEEE. This sample stems from a study of OX40 agonist ivuxolimab in advanced cancers. Whole-study findings and limits: CD4+ and CD8+ blood T cells expanded clonally by week 6 at 0.1 to 3.0 mg/kg.

This table comes from immunoSEQ multiplex PCR, and its TCRdb copy is limited to in-frame clones, with some not included. The data show around 99,000 clones, approximately 90% seen once. Here the sequenced sample was CD4+ or CD8+ T cells sorted from blood, taken in a trial of the OX40 agonist ivuxolimab. This sequence joins TRBV5-6 and TRBJ2-7, with 7 nucleotides matching TRBD1. The source is an adult with an advanced solid tumor such as melanoma, head and neck, liver or kidney cancer. The CDR3 DNA follows: TGTGCCAGCAGGTCTAAGGGGGCGGTTGCCTACGAGCAGTACTTC. Its translation is CASRSKGAVAYEQYF.